These T cell receptor beta chains were read from a single sample in a study of blood T cell repertoires in COVID-19. TCRdb keeps only in-frame clones here, not all; method: immunoSEQ multiplex PCR. The data contain approximately 260,000 clones, approximately 86% of them seen just once; the ten biggest clones take up roughly 3.5%. The sequenced sample was PBMCs or T cells enriched from blood (not recorded which). The receptor source for this set is a woman between 40 and 55 years old with acute COVID-19. Each CDR3 is given with its conserved first and last residue.

>TRBJ2-3|TRBV30
CAWSVLAGPLRGTQYF
>TRBJ1-1|TRBV11-2
CASSSEGGNTEAFF
>TRBJ2-1|TRBV4-1
CASSQGGGRVEHEQFF
>TRBJ2-1|TRBV5-1
CASSFHSGLGNNEQFF
>TRBJ1-3|TRBV4-1
CASSQEAQGGNTIYF
>TRBJ1-5|TRBV7-9
CASSRQGAGQPQHF
>TRBJ2-1|TRBV7-3
CASSLGTEYNEQFF
>TRBJ2-2|TRBV5-4
CASSLVAGYDTGELFF
>TRBJ2-5|TRBV5-1
CASSYGTQETQYF
>TRBJ2-1|TRBV5-4
CASSWDREHEQFF
>TRBJ1-1|TRBV12-3/TRBV12-4
CASTIGGLTEAFF
>TRBJ2-3|TRBV5-1
CASSFRQDSDTQYF
>TRBJ1-2|TRBV29-1
CSARTVSEDGYTF
>TRBJ2-7|TRBV6-5
CASSYKADEQYF
>TRBJ1-1|TRBV29-1
CSVVRGTNTEAFF
>TRBJ2-7|TRBV5-1
CASSLGGGSSYEQYF
>TRBJ2-7|TRBV5-4
CASSLRRGLAGGQEQYF
>TRBJ2-3|TRBV5-1
CASSKETSTDTQYF
>TRBJ1-4|TRBV7-9
CASSQSGEKLFF
>TRBJ2-5|TRBV3-1/TRBV3-2
CASSPRGGQGARETQYF
>TRBJ1-1|TRBV15
CATSRVSATEAFF
>TRBJ2-7|TRBV2
CASSRDRGDFHEQYF
>TRBJ2-2|TRBV11-3
CASSQAGELFF
>TRBJ2-3|TRBV21-1
CASSRRGRAPDTQYF
>TRBJ2-2|TRBV3-1/TRBV3-2
CATTFGGNTGELFF
>TRBJ2-2|TRBV5-1
CASSTGQGAFGELFF
>TRBJ2-7|TRBV18
CASSRTGQGYEQYF
>TRBJ2-7|TRBV3-1/TRBV3-2
CASSQDSTGGEQYF
>TRBJ2-1|TRBV7-8
CASSLPPGLAGGWGYNEQFF
>TRBJ1-5|TRBV7-2
CASSLEGGASQPQHF
>TRBJ2-2|TRBV5-4
CASSTQTETWRLFF
>TRBJ2-2|TRBV10-1
CASSELASTGELFF
>TRBJ2-1|TRBV5-1
CASSPAGTAVGEQFF
>TRBJ2-1|TRBV24-1
CATSRGNEQFF
>TRBJ2-1|TRBV14
CASSQGPRYNEQFF
>TRBJ1-2|TRBV5-8
CASSSTGGSYGYTF
>TRBJ2-4|TRBV4-1
CASSREDRGTNIQYF
>TRBJ2-7|TRBV27
CASNPLGGHEQYF
>TRBJ1-6|TRBV21-1
CASSPQAGFDSPLHF
>TRBJ2-1|TRBV28
CASSFARRDEQFF
>TRBJ2-7|TRBV19
CASSIGGNEQYF
>TRBJ2-3|TRBV29-1
CSVVQGATDTQYF
>TRBJ2-7|TRBV11-3
CASSRGLEGDEQYF
>TRBJ2-3|TRBV18
CASSPWAGDTSTDTQYF
>TRBJ1-5|TRBV19
CASSLGTGLDQPQHF
>TRBJ2-1|TRBV3-1/TRBV3-2
CASSLAPKGLAANEQFF
>TRBJ1-2|TRBV19
CASSPPDRGLVGYTF
>TRBJ2-5|TRBV27
CASKGLAGGGETQYF
>TRBJ1-1|TRBV9
CASSPQGGMNTEAFF
>TRBJ2-1|TRBV18
CASSPTENPYNEQFF
>TRBJ1-2|TRBV5-1
CASSLRGTGANYGYTF
>TRBJ1-2|TRBV24-1
CATSDSPLNYGYTF
>TRBJ2-2|TRBV23-1
CAGENRNTGELFF